The next 21 T cell receptor beta chains were all read from a single sample in a study of T cells in Graves' hyperthyroidism and ophthalmopathy. Template material for amplifying TCR beta CDR3 regions consisted of RNA transcripts. First-round RT-PCR with HTBI primers amplified the TCR CDR3 region. TCRdb reanalysed the multiplex PCR reads using MiXCR and keeps one entry per CDR3 protein. Here the sample spans about 360,000 distinct CDR3 sequences, roughly 12% being singletons. The sequencing sample was made of blood. Receptors originate from a man aged 25 to 40 with Graves' hyperthyroidism that later progressed to Graves' ophthalmopathy.

This clonotype was counted many times. The genes are TRBV18 and TRBJ2-3; 8 bases line up with TRBD2. The CDR3 has 15 amino acids. The germline gives CDR1 KGHSH, CDR2 LQKENI. V lost 1 base, J lost 5 bases, and 5 bases stayed unmatched. The CDR3, as DNA: TGTGCCAGCTCACCACTAGCGGGAACCGGAGATACGCAGTATTTT. Amino acid sequence: CASSPLAGTGDTQYF.

The V call is TRBV6-1, the J call TRBJ2-7, with no clear D. Germline V lookup: CDR1 MNHNS, CDR2 SASEGT. Trimming shortened V by 1 base and J by 1 base, and 5 bases separated the two germline ends. This CDR3 is 13 amino acids long. As DNA, the CDR3 is TGTGCCAGCAGTGAAGTGGCATCCTACGAGCAGTACTTC. This gives the protein CASSEVASYEQYF.

This clonotype occurred a few times. This CDR3 reads CSVPIERRRGNQPQHF. The CDR3, as DNA: TGCAGTGTTCCGATCGAGAGACGCAGGGGGAATCAGCCCCAGCATTTT. V is TRBV20-1 and J is TRBJ1-5; the match to TRBD1 covers 7 bases. Trimming cost V 7 bases and J 4 bases; bases outside gene matches: 16. CDR1 and CDR2 from the germline V gene are DFQATT and SNEGSKA (reference sequence). CDR3 length equals 16 residues.

This chain links TRBV7-9 with TRBJ2-5; D gene uncertain. Trimming cost V 4 bases and J 4 bases, with 16 bases left between them. The CDR3 sequence is 15 residues long. The germline CDR1 and CDR2 sequences are SEHNR and FQNEAQ (reference sequence). DNA of the CDR3: TGTGCCAGCAGCTCTTTCGGTGGAATTGTAGAGACCCAGTACTTC. Its protein is CASSSFGGIVETQYF.

The chain combines TRBV24-1 with TRBJ2-3, with D unresolved. This CDR3 has 14 amino acids. The V gene lost 4 bases and the J gene lost 6 bases, with 13 bases spanning the gap. The V gene's germline CDR1 is KGHDR and CDR2 SFDVKD. The chain's CDR3 is CATSETVSRDTQYF. CDR3 in DNA: TGTGCCACCAGTGAAACTGTGTCGCGGGATACGCAGTATTTT.

The rearrangement links TRBV11-3 to TRBJ2-1, with D possibly TRBD2 on 5 matching bases. Germline-derived CDR1 and CDR2 are SGHNT and YENEEA. V shed 1 base and J shed 2 bases, with 9 bases lying between them. This CDR3 is 15 amino acids long. CDR3 DNA: TGTGCCAGCAGCTTAGGTCTAGCCCCCTACAATGAGCAGTTCTTC. Protein product: CASSLGLAPYNEQFF.

This clonotype was counted only a few times. V is TRBV7-9 and J is TRBJ1-5; D possibly corresponds to TRBD1 (6 bases). The CDR3 runs 14 residues. Trimming stripped 4 bases from V and 3 bases from J, with 10 bases between. The germline V gene has CDR1 SEHNR and CDR2 FQNEAQ (reference sequence). CDR3 residues: CASSSGVPNQPQHF. CDR3 DNA: TGTGCCAGCAGCTCAGGGGTTCCCAATCAGCCCCAGCATTTT.

This clonotype was seen ten or more times. The rearrangement links TRBV2 to TRBJ2-2, with a weak D call TRBD2 (5 bases). Per germline, CDR1 SNHLY and CDR2 FYNNEI. Trimming removed 2 bases at V and 2 bases at J, with 9 bases between. The CDR3 loop spans 15 amino acids. Here the CDR3 DNA reads TGTGCCAGCAGTGAAACCCGGGGAAACACCGGGGAGCTGTTTTTT. Its translation: CASSETRGNTGELFF.

The chain carries TRBV5-1 and TRBJ2-1; D is undetermined. The germline V gene has CDR1 SGHRS and CDR2 YFSETQ. CDR3 length equals 16 residues. V shed 0 bases and J shed 3 bases, with 13 bases lying between them. CDR3 residues: CASSLVSTYRYNEQFF. CDR3 nucleotides: TGCGCCAGCAGCTTGGTTTCTACCTACCGCTACAATGAGCAGTTCTTC.

This chain uses TRBV5-1 with TRBJ2-7; weak D call: TRBD2 (6 bases). There are 14 residues in the CDR3. Trimming took off 5 bases at V and 4 bases at J, with 16 bases between the two ends. The germline V gene encodes CDR1 SGHRS and CDR2 YFSETQ. This CDR3 reads CASSSGRGAYEQYF. The CDR3 DNA is TGCGCCAGCAGTAGCGGAAGGGGAGCATACGAGCAGTACTTC.

The J gene is TRBJ1-5, the V gene TRBV19, with 9 bases lining up with TRBD1. The V segment lost 3 bases and the J segment 4 bases; nucleotides outside the gene matches: 4. This CDR3 has 15 amino acids. In germline, CDR1 is LNHDA, CDR2 SQIVND (reference sequence). The CDR3 DNA sequence: TGTGCCAGTAGTATTGCCGGACAGGGGAATCAGCCCCAGCATTTT. As protein: CASSIAGQGNQPQHF.

This clonotype was seen ten or more times. The rearrangement links TRBV12-3 or TRBV12-4 to TRBJ1-2; perhaps TRBD1 as D (6 bases). V gave up 5 bases and J gave up 1 base, with 11 bases separating them. This CDR3 comprises 14 residues. The CDR3, as DNA: TGTGCCAGCAGTCCGGGACACAGTAACTATGGCTACACCTTC. Protein sequence: CASSPGHSNYGYTF.

This clonotype was observed at least ten times. The rearrangement uses TRBV27 and TRBJ2-7; D not resolved. The CDR3 length is 14 residues. Germline CDR1 and CDR2: MNHEY and SMNVEV (reference sequence). The V end lost 4 bases, the J end lost 2 bases, and 12 bases lay between the germline ends. The DNA for the CDR3 is TGTGCCAGCAGTTGGAAAGGGCCCACCTACGAGCAGTACTTC. Its translation: CASSWKGPTYEQYF.

The chain carries TRBV5-1 and TRBJ2-3; TRBD2 matches at 7 bases. This CDR3 spans 12 amino acids. Germline-derived CDR1 and CDR2 are SGHRS and YFSETQ. V lost 5 bases, J lost 8 bases, and 5 bases stayed unmatched. CDR3 bases: TGCGCCAGCAGGACTTCGGGAGGTACGCAGTATTTT. Residues: CASRTSGGTQYF.

V gene TRBV7-3 combines with J gene TRBJ1-4; 9 positions agree with TRBD1. Trimming took 1 base from V and 3 from J; bases not matched to a gene: 15. The CDR3 has 20 amino acids. The germline V gene encodes CDR1 SGHTA and CDR2 FQGTGA. The CDR3 DNA reads TGTGCCAGCAGCTTAAGGTTGACTGTGGACAGGGGCCCCCCTAATGAAAAACTGTTTTTT. It is translated as CASSLRLTVDRGPPNEKLFF.

This clonotype was counted between two and nine times. V and J are TRBV28 and TRBJ2-7; 10 bases match TRBD2. CDR1 is MDHEN, CDR2 SYDVKM, per germline. With 5 bases clipped from V and 2 bases from J, the junction kept 9 bases outside the gene matches. This CDR3 has 16 residues. Here the CDR3 DNA reads TGTGCCAGCAGTACGCTACTAGCGGGACTACCCTACGAGCAGTACTTC. Its protein product is CASSTLLAGLPYEQYF.

The chain employs TRBV7-8 and TRBJ1-3, with TRBD1 matching over 9 bases. Germline V gene lookup returns CDR1 SGHVS and CDR2 FQNEAQ. There are 19 residues in the CDR3. V dropped 1 base and J dropped 2; count of bases not matched to a gene: 12. The CDR3 sequence is CASSLGLGQGLAAGNTIYF. The DNA of the CDR3 is TGTGCCAGCAGCTTAGGGCTGGGACAGGGATTAGCTGCTGGAAACACCATATATTTT. The full variable domain, its missing parts supplied by reference TRBV7-8 and TRBJ1-3, is GAGVSQSPRYKVAKRGQDVALRCDPISGHVSLFWYQQALGQGPEFLTYFQNEAQLDKSGLPSDRFFAERPEGSVSTLKIQRTQQEDSAVYLCASSLGLGQGLAAGNTIYFGEGSWLTVV.

With respect to this clonotype: A much larger clonotype is one base distant, so this may be a read error. The gene calls are TRBV28 and TRBJ1-2, with unresolved D. The CDR3 runs 13 residues. V lost 7 bases and J lost 4, with 13 bases in between. CDR1 and CDR2 (germline): MDHEN, SYDVKM. The CDR3 reads CASNPYRVYGYTF. CDR3 DNA: TGTGCCAGCAACCCCTACAGAGTCTATGGCTACACCTTC.

This clonotype showed up just a few times. The chain is built from TRBV30 and TRBJ1-6; the D gene is possibly TRBD1 (6 bases). The CDR3 contains 14 residues. Trimming shortened V by 3 bases and J by 2 bases, and 8 bases separated the two germline ends. CDR1 and CDR2 (germline): GTSNPN, SVGIG (reference sequence). CDR3 nucleotide sequence: TGTGCCTGGAGGCGGGACACCTATAATTCACCCCTCCACTTT. Its protein product is CAWRRDTYNSPLHF.

The chain uses TRBV14 and TRBJ2-3; D possibly matches TRBD1 or TRBD2 (5 bases each). The CDR3 spans 15 residues. Per the germline V gene, CDR1 is SGHDN and CDR2 is FVKESK. The germline V and J ends were trimmed by 0 bases and 4 bases, with 11 bases remaining between them. Here the CDR3 reads CASSQDGQGPDTQYF. The CDR3 DNA reads TGTGCCAGCAGCCAAGACGGGCAGGGACCAGATACGCAGTATTTT.

The chain has TRBV12-3 or TRBV12-4 and TRBJ2-5, with TRBD2 matching over 9 bases. This CDR3 region has 15 residues. V gave up 1 base and J gave up 7 bases; unmatched junction bases: 7. The CDR3 protein is CASSLVAGGGGTQYF. For the CDR3, the DNA is TGTGCCAGCAGTTTAGTCGCGGGGGGGGGAGGGACCCAGTACTTC.